The 6 T cell receptor beta chains listed next were all sequenced from one sample in a study of T cell responses to AZD1222 COVID-19 vaccine (dated by TCRdb to about 2021). What this sample's time point label stands for: baseline before first vaccination. Receptor libraries were prepared by the immunoSEQ multiplex PCR assay. The table was pulled from immuneACCESS by TCRdb, which kept in-frame rearrangements only. Such tables lose some clones; where checked, under half of the loss comes from unresolved V genes, and the rest has no known cause. The sample yields roughly 92,000 clones; 90% were counted once. The top ten clonotypes cover 8% to 9.5% of the sample. The starting material was peripheral blood, obtained on day 0 of AZD1222 vaccination. The receptors derive from an adult in good health.

The rearrangement joins TRBV7-2 to TRBJ2-7; D tentatively fits TRBD1 or TRBD2 (5 bases each). This CDR3 spans 14 amino acids. V shed 3 bases and J shed 5 bases, with 14 bases lying between them. The germline CDR1 and CDR2 sequences are SGHTA and FQGNSA. The DNA of the CDR3 is TGTGCCAGCAGCTTTAGGGGCCCGGGAAACGAGCAGTACTTC. This translates into CASSFRGPGNEQYF.

The chain employs TRBV19 and TRBJ2-1; a weak D match, TRBD1 (6 bases). The CDR3 runs 11 residues. V shed 11 bases and J shed 7 bases, with 12 bases lying between them. CDR1 is LNHDA and CDR2 is SQIVND in the germline V gene (reference sequence). This CDR3 is CALSTGNEQFF. CDR3 nucleotide sequence: TGTGCCCTTAGCACAGGGAATGAGCAGTTCTTC. Variable domain in full (rest from reference TRBV19 and TRBJ2-1): DGGITQSPKYLFRKEGQNVTLSCEQNLNHDAMYWYRQDPGQGLRLIYYSQIVNDFQKGDIAEGYSVSREKKESFPLTVTSAQKNPTAFYLCALSTGNEQFFGPGTRLTVL.

This clone was seen just once. The rearrangement links TRBV7-9 to TRBJ2-1, with TRBD1 matching 10 bases. The germline CDR1 and CDR2 sequences are SEHNR and FQNEAQ (reference sequence). Germline trimming cut 0 bases from V and 8 bases from J; bases unmatched to any gene: 10. This CDR3 region has 17 residues. This chain's CDR3 is CASSLAPGTGERDEQFF. As DNA, the CDR3 is TGTGCCAGCAGCTTAGCGCCCGGGACAGGGGAAAGGGATGAGCAGTTCTTC.

The V and J genes are TRBV27 and TRBJ2-7, with D possibly called TRBD1 or TRBD2 (6 bases each). CDR1 MNHEY and CDR2 SMNVEV come from the germline V gene (reference sequence). This CDR3 spans 13 amino acids. Trimming took off 1 base at V and 8 bases at J, with 12 bases between the two ends. CDR3 residues: CASSLYSGAKQYF. CDR3 nucleotide sequence: TGTGCCAGCAGTTTATACTCGGGGGCGAAGCAGTACTTC.

This clone is large (0.1 to 1%). The rearrangement links TRBV13 to TRBJ2-3; 8 nucleotides match TRBD2. This CDR3 comprises 15 residues. With 6 bases clipped from V and 2 bases from J, the junction kept 7 bases outside the gene matches. Germline CDR1 is PRHDT and CDR2 is FYEKMQ (reference sequence). For the CDR3, the DNA is TGTGCCAGCAGTTCGGGGGGGAGTTTCACAGATACGCAGTATTTT. Translated: CASSSGGSFTDTQYF.

This chain connects TRBV29-1 to TRBJ1-1; 9 nucleotides line up with TRBD1. The germline V gene encodes CDR1 SQVTM and CDR2 ANQGSEA. V was clipped by 3 bases and J by 6 bases; unmatched bases: 5. The CDR3 is made up of 13 amino acids. The CDR3 loop is CSVDGTGFAEAFF. In DNA, the CDR3 is TGCAGCGTTGACGGGACAGGGTTCGCTGAAGCTTTCTTT.